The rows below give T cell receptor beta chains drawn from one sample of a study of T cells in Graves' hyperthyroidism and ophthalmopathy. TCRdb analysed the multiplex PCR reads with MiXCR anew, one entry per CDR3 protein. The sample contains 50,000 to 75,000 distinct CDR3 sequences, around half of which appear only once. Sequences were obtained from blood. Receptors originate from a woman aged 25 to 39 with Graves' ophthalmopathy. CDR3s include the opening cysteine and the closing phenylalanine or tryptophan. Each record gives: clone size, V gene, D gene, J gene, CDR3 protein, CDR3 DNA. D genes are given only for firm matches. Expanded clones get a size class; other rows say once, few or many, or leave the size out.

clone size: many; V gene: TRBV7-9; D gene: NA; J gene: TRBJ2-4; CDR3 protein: CASSLVPTAKNIQYF; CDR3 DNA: TGTGCCAGCAGCTTAGTTCCTACCGCCAAAAACATTCAGTACTTC
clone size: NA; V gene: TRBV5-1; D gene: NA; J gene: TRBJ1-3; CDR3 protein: CASSLGGRISGNTIYF; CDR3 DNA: TGCGCCAGCAGCTTGGGCGGCAGGATCTCTGGAAACACCATATATTTT
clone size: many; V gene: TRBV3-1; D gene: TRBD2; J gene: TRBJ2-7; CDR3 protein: CASSRAGGLEQYF; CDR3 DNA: TGTGCCAGCAGCCGAGCGGGAGGGCTCGAGCAGTACTTC
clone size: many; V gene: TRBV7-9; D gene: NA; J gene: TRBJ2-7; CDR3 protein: CASSPPVRGRQQYF; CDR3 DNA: TGTGCCAGCAGCCCCCCTGTCAGAGGGCGACAGCAGTACTTC
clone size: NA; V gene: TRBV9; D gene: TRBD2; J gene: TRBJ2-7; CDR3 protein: CANSHGRSVAGGRQYF; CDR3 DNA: TGTGCCAACAGCCATGGGAGGTCAGTGGCGGGGGGAAGGCAGTACTTC
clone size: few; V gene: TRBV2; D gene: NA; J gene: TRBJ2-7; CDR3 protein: CASSDRWGTPTGSYEQYF; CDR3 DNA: TGTGCCAGCAGTGACAGGTGGGGTACTCCGACGGGGTCCTACGAGCAGTACTTC
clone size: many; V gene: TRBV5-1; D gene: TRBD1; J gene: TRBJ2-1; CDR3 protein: CASSLVGVVDRITYEQFF; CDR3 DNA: TGCGCCAGCAGCTTGGTGGGGGTAGTGGACAGGATAACGTATGAGCAGTTCTTC
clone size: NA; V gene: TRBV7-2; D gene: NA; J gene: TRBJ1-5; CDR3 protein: CAGSAAESGLSQPQHF; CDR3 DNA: TGTGCCGGCAGCGCAGCCGAATCGGGACTCAGTCAGCCCCAGCATTTT
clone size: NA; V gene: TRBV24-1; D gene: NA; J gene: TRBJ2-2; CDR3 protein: CATSDPGAGELFF; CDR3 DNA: TGTGCCACCAGTGACCCAGGGGCCGGGGAGCTGTTTTTT
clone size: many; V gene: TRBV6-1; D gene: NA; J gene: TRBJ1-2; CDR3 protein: CASSGLLNYGYTF; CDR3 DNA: TGTGCCAGCAGTGGTCTCCTTAACTATGGCTACACCTTC
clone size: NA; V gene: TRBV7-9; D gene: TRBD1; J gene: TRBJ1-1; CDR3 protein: CGSFDIWGVAVIQDRPEAFF; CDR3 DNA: TGTGGCAGCTTTGACATTTGGGGCGTCGCGGTTATACAGGACAGGCCTGAAGCTTTCTTT
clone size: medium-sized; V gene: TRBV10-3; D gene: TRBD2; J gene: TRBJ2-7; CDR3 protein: CAAIGLAGVGEQYF; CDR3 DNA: TGTGCCGCCATAGGACTAGCGGGAGTGGGTGAGCAGTACTTC
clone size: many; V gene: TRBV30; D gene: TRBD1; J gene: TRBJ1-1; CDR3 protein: CAWTGGVGEAFF; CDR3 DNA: TGTGCCTGGACAGGGGGAGTAGGTGAAGCTTTCTTT